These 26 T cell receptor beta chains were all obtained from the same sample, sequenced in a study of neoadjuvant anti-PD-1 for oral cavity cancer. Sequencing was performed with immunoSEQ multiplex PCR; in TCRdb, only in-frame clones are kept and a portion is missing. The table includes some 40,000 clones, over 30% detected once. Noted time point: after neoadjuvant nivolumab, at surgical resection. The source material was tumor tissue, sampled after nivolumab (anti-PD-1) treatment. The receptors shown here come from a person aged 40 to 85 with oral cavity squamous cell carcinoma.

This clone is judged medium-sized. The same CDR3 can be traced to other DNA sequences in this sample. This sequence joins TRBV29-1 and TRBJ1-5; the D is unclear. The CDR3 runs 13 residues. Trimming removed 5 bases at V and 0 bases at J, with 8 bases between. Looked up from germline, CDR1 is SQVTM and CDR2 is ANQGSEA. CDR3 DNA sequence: TGCAGCGTTAGGGAGAATAGCAATCAGCCCCAGCATTTT. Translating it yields CSVRENSNQPQHF.

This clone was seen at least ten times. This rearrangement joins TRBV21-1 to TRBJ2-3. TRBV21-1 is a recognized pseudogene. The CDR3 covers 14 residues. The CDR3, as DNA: TGTGCCAGCATCGAGAGGCAGGGCACAGATACGCAGTATTTT. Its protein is CASIERQGTDTQYF.

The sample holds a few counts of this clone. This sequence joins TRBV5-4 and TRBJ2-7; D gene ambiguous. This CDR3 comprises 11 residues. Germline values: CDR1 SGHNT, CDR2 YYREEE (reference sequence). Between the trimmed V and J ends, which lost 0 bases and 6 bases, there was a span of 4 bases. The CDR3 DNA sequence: TGTGCCAGCAGCTTGGACCTCGAGCAGTACTTC. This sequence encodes CASSLDLEQYF. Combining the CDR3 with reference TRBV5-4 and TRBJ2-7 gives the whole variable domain ETGVTQSPTHLIKTRGQQVTLRCSSQSGHNTVSWYQQALGQGPQFIFQYYREEENGRGNFPPRFSGLQFPNYSSELNVNALELDDSALYLCASSLDLEQYFGPGTRLTVT.

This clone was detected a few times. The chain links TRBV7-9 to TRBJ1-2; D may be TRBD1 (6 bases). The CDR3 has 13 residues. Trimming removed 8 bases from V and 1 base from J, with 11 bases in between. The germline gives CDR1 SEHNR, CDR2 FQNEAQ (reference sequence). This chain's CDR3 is CASRGANNYGYTF. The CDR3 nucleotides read TGTGCCAGCCGGGGGGCGAATAACTATGGCTACACCTTC.

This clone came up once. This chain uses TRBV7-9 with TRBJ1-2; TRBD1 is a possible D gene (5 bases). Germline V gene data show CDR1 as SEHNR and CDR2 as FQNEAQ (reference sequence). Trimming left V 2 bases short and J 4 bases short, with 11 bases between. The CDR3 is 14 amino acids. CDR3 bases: TGTGCCAGCAGCTTAATGGAGGGGAGCTATGGCTACACCTTC. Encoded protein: CASSLMEGSYGYTF.

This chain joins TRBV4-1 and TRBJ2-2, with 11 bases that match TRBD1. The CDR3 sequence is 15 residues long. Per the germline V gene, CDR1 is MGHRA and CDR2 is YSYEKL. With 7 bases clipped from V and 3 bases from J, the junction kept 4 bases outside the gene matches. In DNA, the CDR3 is TGCGCCAGCACGGGACAGGGGGGATACACCGGGGAGCTGTTTTTT. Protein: CASTGQGGYTGELFF.

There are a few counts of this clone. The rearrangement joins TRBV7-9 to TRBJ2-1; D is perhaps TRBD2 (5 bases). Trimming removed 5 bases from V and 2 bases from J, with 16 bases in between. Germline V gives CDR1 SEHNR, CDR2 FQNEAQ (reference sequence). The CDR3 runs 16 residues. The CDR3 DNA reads TGTGCCAGCAGCGCCCCCGGCGGGCAGACCTACAATGAGCAGTTCTTC. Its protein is CASSAPGGQTYNEQFF.

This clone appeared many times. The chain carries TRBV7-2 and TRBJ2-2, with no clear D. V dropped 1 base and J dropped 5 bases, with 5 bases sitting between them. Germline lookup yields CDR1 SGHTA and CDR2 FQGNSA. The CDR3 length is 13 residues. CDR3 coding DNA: TGTGCCAGCAGCTTAGTTCCTACCGGGGAGCTGTTTTTT. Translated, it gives CASSLVPTGELFF.

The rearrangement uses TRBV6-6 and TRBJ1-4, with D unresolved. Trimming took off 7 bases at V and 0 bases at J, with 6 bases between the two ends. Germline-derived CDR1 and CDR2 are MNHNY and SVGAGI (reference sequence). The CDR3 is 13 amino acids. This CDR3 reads CASTETTNEKLFF. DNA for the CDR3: TGTGCCAGCACTGAGACAACTAATGAAAAACTGTTTTTT.

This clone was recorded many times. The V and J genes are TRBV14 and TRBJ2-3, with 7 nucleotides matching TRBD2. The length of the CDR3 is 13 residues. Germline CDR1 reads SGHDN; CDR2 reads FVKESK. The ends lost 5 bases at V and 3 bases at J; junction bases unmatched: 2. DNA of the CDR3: TGTGCCAGCAGCTCGCGGGGGACAGATACGCAGTATTTT. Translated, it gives CASSSRGTDTQYF.

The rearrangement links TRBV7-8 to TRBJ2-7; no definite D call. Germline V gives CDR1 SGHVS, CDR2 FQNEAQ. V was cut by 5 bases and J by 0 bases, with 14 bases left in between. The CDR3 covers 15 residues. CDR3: CASSPEVASSYEQYF. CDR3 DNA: TGTGCCAGCAGCCCCGAGGTAGCCAGCTCCTACGAGCAGTACTTC.

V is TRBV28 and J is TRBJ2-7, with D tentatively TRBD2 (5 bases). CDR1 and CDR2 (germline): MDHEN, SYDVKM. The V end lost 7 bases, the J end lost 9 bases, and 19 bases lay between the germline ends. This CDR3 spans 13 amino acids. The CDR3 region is CASMRAPPLGQYF. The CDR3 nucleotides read TGTGCCAGCATGCGGGCCCCACCCTTAGGGCAGTACTTC.

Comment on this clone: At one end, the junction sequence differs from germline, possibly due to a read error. The CDR3 sequence is CASSLNWEPLF. CDR3 sequence (DNA): TGTGCCAGCAGCTTAAATTGGGAGCCACTCTTC. J is TRBJ2-1 and V is TRBV7-8, with a possible D match to TRBD2 (5 bases). This CDR3 region has 11 residues. Germline V gene data show CDR1 as SGHVS and CDR2 as FQNEAQ.

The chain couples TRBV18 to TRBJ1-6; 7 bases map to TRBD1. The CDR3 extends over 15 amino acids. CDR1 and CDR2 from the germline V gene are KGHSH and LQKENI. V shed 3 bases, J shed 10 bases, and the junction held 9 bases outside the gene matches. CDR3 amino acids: CASSPSNRGNSPLHF. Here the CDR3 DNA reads TGTGCCAGCTCACCTTCAAACAGGGGTAACTCACCCCTCCACTTT.

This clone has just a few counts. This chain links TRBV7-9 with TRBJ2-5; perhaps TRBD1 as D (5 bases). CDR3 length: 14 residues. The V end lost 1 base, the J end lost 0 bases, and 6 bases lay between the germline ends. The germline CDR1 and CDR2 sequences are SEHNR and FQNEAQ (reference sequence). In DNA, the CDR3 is TGTGCCAGCAGCTTAGGACAGCACCAAGAGACCCAGTACTTC. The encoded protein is CASSLGQHQETQYF.

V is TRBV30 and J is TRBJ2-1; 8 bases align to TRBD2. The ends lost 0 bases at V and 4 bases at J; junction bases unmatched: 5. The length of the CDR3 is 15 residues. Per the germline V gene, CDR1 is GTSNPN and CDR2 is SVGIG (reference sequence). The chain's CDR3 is CAWSVGLAGYNEQFF. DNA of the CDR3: TGTGCCTGGAGTGTTGGGTTAGCGGGGTACAATGAGCAGTTCTTC.

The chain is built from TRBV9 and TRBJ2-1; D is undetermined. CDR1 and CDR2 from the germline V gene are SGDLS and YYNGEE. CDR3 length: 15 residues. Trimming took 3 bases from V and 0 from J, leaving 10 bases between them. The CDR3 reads CASSGSAGSYNEQFF. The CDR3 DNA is TGTGCCAGCAGCGGGAGCGCTGGCTCCTACAATGAGCAGTTCTTC.

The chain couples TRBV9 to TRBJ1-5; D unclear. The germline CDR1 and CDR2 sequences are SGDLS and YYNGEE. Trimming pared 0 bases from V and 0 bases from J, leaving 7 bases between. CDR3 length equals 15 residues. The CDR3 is CASSVGLISNQPQHF. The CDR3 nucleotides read TGTGCCAGCAGCGTAGGACTGATTAGCAATCAGCCCCAGCATTTT.

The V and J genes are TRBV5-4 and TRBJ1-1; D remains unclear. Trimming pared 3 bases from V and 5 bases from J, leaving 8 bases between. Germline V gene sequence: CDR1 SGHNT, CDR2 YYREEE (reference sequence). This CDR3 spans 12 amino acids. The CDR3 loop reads CASSWRETEAFF. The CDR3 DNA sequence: TGTGCCAGCAGCTGGAGGGAGACTGAAGCTTTCTTT.

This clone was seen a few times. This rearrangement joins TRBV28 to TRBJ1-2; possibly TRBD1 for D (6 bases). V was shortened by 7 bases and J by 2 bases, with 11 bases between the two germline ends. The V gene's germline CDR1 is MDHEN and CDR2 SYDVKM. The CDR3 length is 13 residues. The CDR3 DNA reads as TGTGCCAGCAACAGGGAGGGGAACTATGGCTACACCTTC. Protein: CASNREGNYGYTF.

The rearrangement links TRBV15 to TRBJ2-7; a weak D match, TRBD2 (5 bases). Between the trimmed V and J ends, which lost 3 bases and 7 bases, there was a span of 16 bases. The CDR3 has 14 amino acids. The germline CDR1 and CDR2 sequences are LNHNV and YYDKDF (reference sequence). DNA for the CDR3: TGTGCCACCAGCAGGAGGGCCGACTTTCTAGAGCAGTACTTC. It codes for CATSRRADFLEQYF.

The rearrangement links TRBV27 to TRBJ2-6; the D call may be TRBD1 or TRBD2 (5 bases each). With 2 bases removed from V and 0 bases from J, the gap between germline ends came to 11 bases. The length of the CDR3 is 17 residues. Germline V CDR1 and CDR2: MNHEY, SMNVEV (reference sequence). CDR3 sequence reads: CASSLRGQSSGANVLTF. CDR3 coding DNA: TGTGCCAGCAGTTTACGGGGCCAAAGCTCTGGGGCCAACGTCCTGACTTTC.

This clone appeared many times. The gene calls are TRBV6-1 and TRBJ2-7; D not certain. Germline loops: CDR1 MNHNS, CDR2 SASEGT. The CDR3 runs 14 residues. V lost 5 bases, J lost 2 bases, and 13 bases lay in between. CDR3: CASSRTSDPYEQYF. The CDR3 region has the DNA TGTGCCAGCAGTCGGACGTCGGACCCCTACGAGCAGTACTTC.

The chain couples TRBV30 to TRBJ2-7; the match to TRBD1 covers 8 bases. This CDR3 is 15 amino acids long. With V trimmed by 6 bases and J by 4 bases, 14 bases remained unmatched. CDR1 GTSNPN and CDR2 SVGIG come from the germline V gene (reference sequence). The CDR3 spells CACDMRTGSFYEQYF. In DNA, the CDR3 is TGTGCCTGTGATATGCGGACAGGGTCTTTTTACGAGCAGTACTTC.

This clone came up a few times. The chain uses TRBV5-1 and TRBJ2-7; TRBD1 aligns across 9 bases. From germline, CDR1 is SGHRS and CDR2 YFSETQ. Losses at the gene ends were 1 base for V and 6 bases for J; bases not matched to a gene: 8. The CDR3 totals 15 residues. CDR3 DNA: TGCGCCAGCAGCTTGCGGGGGGACAGGGCTTCCGAGCAGTACTTC. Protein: CASSLRGDRASEQYF.

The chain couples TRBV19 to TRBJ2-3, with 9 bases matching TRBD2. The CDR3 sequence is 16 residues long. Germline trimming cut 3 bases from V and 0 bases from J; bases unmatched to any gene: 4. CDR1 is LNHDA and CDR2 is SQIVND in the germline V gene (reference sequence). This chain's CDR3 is CASSMTSGHSTDTQYF. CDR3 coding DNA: TGTGCCAGTAGTATGACTAGCGGACATAGCACAGATACGCAGTATTTT. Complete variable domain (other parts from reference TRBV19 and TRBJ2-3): DGGITQSPKYLFRKEGQNVTLSCEQNLNHDAMYWYRQDPGQGLRLIYYSQIVNDFQKGDIAEGYSVSREKKESFPLTVTSAQKNPTAFYLCASSMTSGHSTDTQYFGPGTRLTVL.